The rows below give T cell receptor beta chains drawn from one sample of a study of neurological immune-mediated disorders. TCRdb redid the calling of the 5' RACE reads with MiXCR, one entry per CDR3 protein. The repertoire holds tens of thousands of distinct CDR3 sequences, with 5% to 6% as singletons. The sequencing input was PBMCs. The source of these receptors is a woman aged 55-70 years with multiple sclerosis. Both conserved end residues are trimmed from each CDR3. The order of the fields is J gene, V gene, CDR3 protein.

j_gene: TRBJ2-7
v_gene: TRBV29-1
CDR3aa: SVGRGADEQY

j_gene: TRBJ2-2
v_gene: TRBV7-6
CDR3aa: ASSLGTPNTGELF

j_gene: TRBJ2-5
v_gene: TRBV25-1
CDR3aa: ASSYNREWETQY

j_gene: TRBJ1-4
v_gene: TRBV18
CDR3aa: ASSLQGSEKLF

j_gene: TRBJ1-1
v_gene: TRBV7-8
CDR3aa: ASSYSQAGSNTEAF

j_gene: TRBJ1-2
v_gene: TRBV20-1
CDR3aa: SAGAVWPIGYT

j_gene: TRBJ2-1
v_gene: TRBV6-1
CDR3aa: ASSLHLSSYNEQF

j_gene: TRBJ1-2
v_gene: TRBV10-1
CDR3aa: ASSRGVNYGYT

j_gene: TRBJ2-3
v_gene: TRBV20-1
CDR3aa: SASTLSTDTQY

j_gene: TRBJ2-7
v_gene: TRBV6-5
CDR3aa: ASSTPGQGAVEQY

j_gene: TRBJ1-2
v_gene: TRBV24-1
CDR3aa: ATSDFGTGGTYGYT

j_gene: TRBJ2-1
v_gene: TRBV3-1
CDR3aa: ASSHAVGQYNEQF

j_gene: TRBJ2-7
v_gene: TRBV20-1
CDR3aa: SARDRYGSNEQY

j_gene: TRBJ1-6
v_gene: TRBV6-5
CDR3aa: ASSQKVGEKSPLH

j_gene: TRBJ1-3
v_gene: TRBV30
CDR3aa: AWSAGGNTIY

j_gene: TRBJ2-5
v_gene: TRBV5-1
CDR3aa: ASSFSGDQEGTQY

j_gene: TRBJ1-5
v_gene: TRBV7-2
CDR3aa: ASSATGGGNQPQH

j_gene: TRBJ2-7
v_gene: TRBV3-1
CDR3aa: ASSRDRSEQY

j_gene: TRBJ1-1
v_gene: TRBV18
CDR3aa: ASSARRTEAF

j_gene: TRBJ1-6
v_gene: TRBV12-3/TRBV12-4
CDR3aa: ASRLTASPLH

j_gene: TRBJ2-5
v_gene: TRBV15
CDR3aa: ATRGQGDGVETQY

j_gene: TRBJ2-3
v_gene: TRBV7-9
CDR3aa: ASSLDVTGSTDTQY

j_gene: TRBJ2-4
v_gene: TRBV20-1
CDR3aa: SASTTARVAKNIQY

j_gene: TRBJ2-3
v_gene: TRBV3-1
CDR3aa: ASSGDRRPDTQY

j_gene: TRBJ2-1
v_gene: TRBV5-1
CDR3aa: ASSLGPKAHNEQF

j_gene: TRBJ1-3
v_gene: TRBV2
CDR3aa: ASSEQPGGFTGNTIY

j_gene: TRBJ2-1
v_gene: TRBV28
CDR3aa: ASYGGHVQF

j_gene: TRBJ2-7
v_gene: TRBV5-1
CDR3aa: ASSLGPSGGSYEQY

j_gene: TRBJ2-3
v_gene: TRBV20-1
CDR3aa: SAFPGLAGRTDTQY

j_gene: TRBJ1-1
v_gene: TRBV20-1
CDR3aa: SATVNTEAF

j_gene: TRBJ2-4
v_gene: TRBV6-6
CDR3aa: ASRQRGTRAKNIQY

j_gene: TRBJ2-4
v_gene: TRBV20-1
CDR3aa: SAQAGGKNIQY

j_gene: TRBJ1-5
v_gene: TRBV20-1
CDR3aa: SGTGEGNQPQH

j_gene: TRBJ1-6
v_gene: TRBV12-3/TRBV12-4
CDR3aa: ASAFGSRSPLH

j_gene: TRBJ1-1
v_gene: TRBV6-5
CDR3aa: ASSYSRTTRGTEAF

j_gene: TRBJ2-1
v_gene: TRBV7-9
CDR3aa: ASRTGANRL

j_gene: TRBJ2-3
v_gene: TRBV7-2
CDR3aa: ASSPFVGDTQY

j_gene: TRBJ1-2
v_gene: TRBV5-5
CDR3aa: ASSSTGQYGYT

j_gene: TRBJ2-1
v_gene: TRBV6-5
CDR3aa: ASTSPDNSYNEQF

j_gene: TRBJ2-7
v_gene: TRBV7-6
CDR3aa: ASSGTDAYEQY

j_gene: TRBJ2-6
v_gene: TRBV5-5
CDR3aa: ASGGREVSGANVLT

j_gene: TRBJ1-2
v_gene: TRBV12-5
CDR3aa: ASSQGYGYT

j_gene: TRBJ2-3
v_gene: TRBV10-3
CDR3aa: AISESRTSTDTQY

j_gene: TRBJ2-3
v_gene: TRBV20-1
CDR3aa: SARMTGLDTQY

j_gene: TRBJ1-5
v_gene: TRBV28
CDR3aa: ASSLYGQGHNQPQH

j_gene: TRBJ1-5
v_gene: TRBV28
CDR3aa: ASSLSGRGGNQPQH

j_gene: TRBJ2-2
v_gene: TRBV24-1
CDR3aa: ATEAPYTGELF